The T cell receptor (beta chain) described here comes from a study of shared clonotypes between healthy human individuals. Study background: The donors, two women and three men, were aged 18 to 49.

The V end lost 2 bases, the J end lost 1 base, and 13 bases lay between the germline ends. CDR1 is SGDLS, CDR2 YYNGEE, per germline. The CDR3 spans 16 residues. Input per replicate PCR of unsorted PBMC was about 300 ng DNA, corresponding to 25,000 to 30,000 T cell genomes. Profiling relied on immunoSEQ multiplex PCR, and the TCRdb table lists in-frame clones only, not all of them. Of some 500,000 clones detected, 79% appear once; the ten largest clones hold approximately 12%. This clonotype was sampled from a woman between 35 and 50 years old in good health. Some clones in this sample may be carry-over from other donors' samples. The chain recombines TRBV9 with TRBJ2-4; a weak D match, TRBD2 (5 bases). The sequenced material came from PBMCs. CDR3 coding DNA: TGTGCCAGCAGCGTCGGGTCAGCGGCTGCCAAAAACATTCAGTACTTC. Its protein product is CASSVGSAAAKNIQYF.